A selection of T cell receptor beta chains follows, all from one sample in a study of blood T cell repertoires in COVID-19. Profiling relied on immunoSEQ multiplex PCR, and the TCRdb table lists in-frame clones only, not all of them. The repertoire holds about 160,000 clones, with over 80% as singletons. Material for sequencing was peripheral blood. Receptors originate from a young man with COVID-19, enrolled during active disease. CDR3s include the opening cysteine and the closing phenylalanine or tryptophan. A D gene is named only where the DNA matches it firmly. Expanded clones are given a class, and other clones once, few, many or no size at all.

J | V | D | size | length | DNA | CDR3
TRBJ1-2 | TRBV11-1 | - | once | 14 | TGTGCCAGCAGCTTACGGACACCTAACTATGGCTACACCTTC | CASSLRTPNYGYTF
TRBJ1-4 | TRBV4-1 | - | - | 16 | TGCGCCAGCAGCCAAGTTGGCGGGGAGGTTAATGAAAAACTGTTTTTT | CASSQVGGEVNEKLFF
TRBJ2-4 | TRBV27 | TRBD1 | - | 15 | TGTGCCAGCAGTTTAGGGGCAGGGGGCCTAGACATTCAGTACTTC | CASSLGAGGLDIQYF
TRBJ2-3 | TRBV12-2 | - | - | 19 | TGTGCAAGTCGCTTAGCGCTGCCCACTGTGACGGGGGGGCCAGATACGCAGTATTTT | CASRLALPTVTGGPDTQYF
TRBJ1-5 | TRBV6-2/TRBV6-3 | - | - | 15 | TGTGCCAGCAGTACTTCACTGCGGGGGGATCAGCCCCAGCATTTT | CASSTSLRGDQPQHF
TRBJ2-7 | TRBV6-5 | TRBD1 | - | 15 | TGTGCCAGCAGTCCCCGGACAGGGGGCCAAAACGAGCAGTACTTC | CASSPRTGGQNEQYF
TRBJ2-4 | TRBV18 | TRBD1 | - | 13 | TGTGCCAGCTCACCATCAGGGGGAAACATTCAGTACTTC | CASSPSGGNIQYF
TRBJ2-3 | TRBV29-1 | - | - | 12 | TGCAGCGGCGATAGTAGCACAGATACGCAGTATTTT | CSGDSSTDTQYF
TRBJ2-7 | TRBV6-6 | TRBD1 | - | 15 | TGTGCCAGCAGTTCACAGACAGGGGGCGCCTACGAGCAGTACTTC | CASSSQTGGAYEQYF
TRBJ1-1 | TRBV6-5 | - | - | 15 | TGTGCCAGCCGATCCAGGGGCAGTTTGAACACTGAAGCTTTCTTT | CASRSRGSLNTEAFF
TRBJ2-4 | TRBV10-3 | TRBD2 | - | 15 | TGTGCCATCAGCTCCTCCGGGACTAGCAAAAACATTCAGTACTTC | CAISSSGTSKNIQYF
TRBJ1-5 | TRBV6-2/TRBV6-3 | - | few | 14 | TGTGCCAGCAGTTCAAGGGGGTACAATCAGCCCCAGCATTTT | CASSSRGYNQPQHF
TRBJ2-7 | TRBV5-1 | - | - | 12 | TGCGCCAGCAGCTTGGCGGGAAACGAGCAGTACTTC | CASSLAGNEQYF
TRBJ2-1 | TRBV5-4 | TRBD2 | - | 15 | TGTGCCAGCAGCTTGGGGCCGGGGGGAATAAATGAGCAGTTCTTC | CASSLGPGGINEQFF
TRBJ1-2 | TRBV6-5 | TRBD1 | - | 14 | TGTGCCAGCAGGCGGGACAGCCATAACTATGGCTACACCTTC | CASRRDSHNYGYTF
TRBJ1-2 | TRBV10-3 | TRBD1 | - | 12 | TGTGCCATCAGTCAGGGGGCTTTTGGCTACACCTTC | CAISQGAFGYTF
TRBJ2-7 | TRBV28 | - | - | 14 | TGTGCCAGCAGTTTGGGGGGTTTTTCCGACGAGCAGTACTTC | CASSLGGFSDEQYF
TRBJ2-2 | TRBV7-3 | TRBD2 | few | 18 | TGTGCCAGCAGCTTAACGGGGTTAGCGGGGGGTTACACCGGGGAGCTGTTTTTT | CASSLTGLAGGYTGELFF
TRBJ1-2 | TRBV19 | TRBD1 | once | 13 | TGTGCCAGTAGCCCGACAGGGGACTATGGCTACACCTTC | CASSPTGDYGYTF
TRBJ2-3 | TRBV14 | - | - | 16 | TGTGCCAGCAGCCAAGTAAGTAGTCAGGGCGCAGATACGCAGTATTTT | CASSQVSSQGADTQYF
TRBJ1-5 | TRBV6-6 | - | - | 14 | TGTGCCAGCAGCAGTGACAGTTTGAGTCAGCCCCAGCATTTT | CASSSDSLSQPQHF
TRBJ1-5 | TRBV19 | - | - | 15 | TGTGCCAGTAGTATCAACAGGGATAGCAATCAGCCCCAGCATTTT | CASSINRDSNQPQHF
TRBJ1-2 | TRBV6-4 | - | - | 12 | TGTGCCACCCGGACAGCTTACTATGGCTACACCTTC | CATRTAYYGYTF
TRBJ1-1 | TRBV29-1 | - | - | 12 | TGCAGCATACAGGCCCGGAACACTGAAGCTTTCTTT | CSIQARNTEAFF
TRBJ1-2 | TRBV2 | - | - | 13 | TGTGCCAGCAATTCCGGGCCCTCGGGGGGCTACACCTTC | CASNSGPSGGYTF
TRBJ2-5 | TRBV3-1/TRBV3-2 | - | once | 14 | TGTGCCAGCAGCCCAATTACGGGACAAGAGACCCAGTACTTC | CASSPITGQETQYF
TRBJ1-2 | TRBV5-1 | TRBD1 | - | 14 | TGCGCCAGCAGCTTACAGGGGGCGAACTATGGCTACACCTTC | CASSLQGANYGYTF
TRBJ1-2 | TRBV7-2 | - | - | 14 | TGTGCCAGCAGCCCTAGGAGGGAGATAAGCGGCTACACCTTC | CASSPRREISGYTF
TRBJ1-5 | TRBV15 | - | - | 13 | TGTGCCACCAGCACCGACAGAAACCAGCCCCAGCATTTT | CATSTDRNQPQHF
TRBJ2-3 | TRBV7-9 | TRBD2 | - | 18 | TGTGCCAGCAGCCCCGGGGGGGGTGTGGCGGGGCGCACAGATACGCAGTATTTT | CASSPGGGVAGRTDTQYF
TRBJ1-3 | TRBV7-9 | - | - | 14 | TGTGCCAGCAGCTTCCAGGGATCTGGAAACACCATATATTTT | CASSFQGSGNTIYF
TRBJ2-1 | TRBV28 | - | - | 12 | TGTGCCAGCAGTTTGTGGCGGGGCGAGCAGTTCTTC | CASSLWRGEQFF
TRBJ1-2 | TRBV6-6 | TRBD1 | - | 15 | TGTGCCAGCAGTTACGGGACAGAACTTAACTATGGCTACACCTTC | CASSYGTELNYGYTF
TRBJ1-1 | TRBV4-1 | - | - | 11 | TGCGCCAGCAGCCAGTTTGAGGAAGCTTTCTTT | CASSQFEEAFF
TRBJ2-1 | TRBV5-1 | - | - | 14 | TGCGCCAGCAGCTTGGGCCAGGGCCACAATGAGCAGTTCTTC | CASSLGQGHNEQFF